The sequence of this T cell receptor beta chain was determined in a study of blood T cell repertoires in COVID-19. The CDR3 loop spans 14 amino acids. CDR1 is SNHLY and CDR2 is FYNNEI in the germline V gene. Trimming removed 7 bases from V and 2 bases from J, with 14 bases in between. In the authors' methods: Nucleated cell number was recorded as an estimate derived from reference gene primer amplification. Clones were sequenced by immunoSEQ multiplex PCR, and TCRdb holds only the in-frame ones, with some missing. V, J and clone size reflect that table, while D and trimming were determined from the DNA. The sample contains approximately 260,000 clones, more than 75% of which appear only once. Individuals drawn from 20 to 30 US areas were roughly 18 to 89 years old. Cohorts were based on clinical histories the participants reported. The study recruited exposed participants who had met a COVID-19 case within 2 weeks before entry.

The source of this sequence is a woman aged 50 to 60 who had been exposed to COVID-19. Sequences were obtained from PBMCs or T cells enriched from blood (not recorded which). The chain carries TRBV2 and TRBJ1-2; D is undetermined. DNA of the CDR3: TGTGCCAGCACCCTACTAAGAGGGAACTATGGCTACACCTTC. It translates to CASTLLRGNYGYTF.